The clone carrying this T cell receptor (beta chain) was observed once. Data came from immunoSEQ multiplex PCR; TCRdb stores just in-frame clones and leaves some out. Seen here are roughly 80,000 clones, roughly 88% observed once, and the top ten hold 2% to 2.5%. CDR1 is SGHTA, CDR2 FQGNSA, per germline. The V end lost 0 bases, the J end lost 7 bases, and 9 bases lay between the germline ends. The CDR3 covers 13 residues. This entry is derived from a study of cytomegalovirus exposure and HLA in healthy donors. This rearrangement joins TRBV7-2 to TRBJ1-2; unclear D gene. The sample was PBMCs. This clonotype was sampled from a man aged 25 to 45 in good health and CMV-seronegative. CDR3: CASSLALEGGYTF. The CDR3 DNA is TGTGCCAGCAGCTTAGCGCTTGAGGGTGGCTACACCTTC.